Shown below are 3 T cell receptor beta chains from a single sample sequenced in a study of T cells in Graves' hyperthyroidism and ophthalmopathy. What was amplified from RNA transcripts were TCR beta CDR3 regions. A first-round RT-PCR of the TCR CDR3 used the HTBI primer set. Via MiXCR, TCRdb re-called the multiplex PCR reads, giving one row per CDR3 protein. The sample carries approximately 480,000 distinct CDR3 sequences, more than 20% recorded once. What was sequenced was blood. These receptors were taken from a man younger than 35 with Graves' hyperthyroidism.

This clonotype was seen at least ten times. The chain joins TRBV6-2 or TRBV6-3 to TRBJ1-1; D not resolved. Germline V gene sequence: CDR1 MNHEY, CDR2 SVGEGT. V lost 2 bases, J lost 10 bases, and 8 bases lay in between. The CDR3 is 11 residues long. CDR3 region: CASSYGVIAFF. The CDR3 DNA reads TGTGCCAGCAGTTACGGCGTCATAGCTTTCTTT.

This clonotype appeared many times. V gene TRBV12-3 or TRBV12-4 combines with J gene TRBJ2-6; unclear D gene. V dropped 5 bases and J dropped 0 bases, with 8 bases sitting between them. This CDR3 spans 15 amino acids. CDR3 sequence reads: CASSGDHSGANVLTF. CDR3 DNA: TGTGCCAGCAGTGGGGATCACTCTGGGGCCAACGTCCTGACTTTC.

This chain connects TRBV29-1 to TRBJ1-1; no definite D call. V lost 6 bases to trimming and J lost 8 bases, with 16 bases between them. CDR3 length: 12 residues. Germline V gene sequence: CDR1 SQVTM, CDR2 ANQGSEA. CDR3 amino acids: CSVRQEGLEAFF. CDR3 coding DNA: TGCAGCGTCCGCCAGGAAGGCTTGGAAGCTTTCTTT.